This T cell receptor beta chain is from a study of T-cell memory formation after mild COVID-19. The table lists this clonotype with a few counts. What it recognizes is unknown. MiXCR was run by TCRdb on the 5' RACE reads, yielding one entry per CDR3 protein. The sample records some 68,000 distinct CDR3 sequences, roughly a sixth being singletons. The length of the CDR3 is 17 residues. After removal of 4 bases from V and 4 bases from J, the junction contained 10 bases not matched to a gene. Study findings and constraints: The study found contracting CD4+ clones mainly in CM and EM and contracting CD8+ clones in EMRA.

This clonotype was obtained from an adult woman who had mild COVID-19 (a few samples of this study predate the infection). Cell type and time point are not known. The chain couples TRBV12-3 or TRBV12-4 to TRBJ2-3; the match to TRBD2 covers 11 bases. Sequencing used PBMCs or a T cell subset sorted from them (not recorded which). For the CDR3, the DNA is TGTGCCAGCAGTTCCCCCCTAGCGGGGGGATTTGCAGATACGCAGTATTTT. Translating gives CASSSPLAGGFADTQYF.